This T cell receptor (beta chain) was captured in a study of blood T cell repertoires in COVID-19. Study-level background: The origin of the acute and convalescent COVID-19 samples was the United States, Italy and Spain. In each case, the material was cDNA or gDNA derived from T cells, B-cell-depleted T cells, or PBMCs.

V was cut by 2 bases and J by 4 bases, with 12 bases left in between. The CDR3 is 14 residues long. From germline, CDR1 is PRHDT and CDR2 FYEKMQ (reference sequence). In the original processing: From reference gene primer amplification, estimates of nucleated cell counts were derived. Measured with immunoSEQ multiplex PCR; TCRdb has only the in-frame clones, and not every one. Clone size and the V and J calls come from that table; the DNA yielded D and trimming. The sample has about 37,000 clones; more than 80% are singletons. What was sequenced was peripheral blood. This rearrangement joins TRBV13 to TRBJ2-7, with D perhaps TRBD2 (5 bases). The receptor was derived from a woman aged 65 to 85 with acute or convalescent COVID-19. The DNA for the CDR3 is TGTGCCAGCAGCTTAAGAGGGAGTAGGTACGAGCAGTACTTC. Protein: CASSLRGSRYEQYF.